This TCR beta chain stems from a study of blood T cell repertoires in COVID-19 (dated by TCRdb to the early 2020s). Regarding the study in general: Collaborator samples came from the United States, Italy and Spain and covered acute and convalescent phases of COVID-19. The material from the prospective study consisted of cDNA or gDNA derived from T cells, B-cell-depleted T cells, or PBMCs. Subjects who had been exposed to COVID-19, were actively infected with it, or had recovered from it provided the deeply sampled blood TCRbeta repertoires that made up the dataset. The repertoires were released in a freely available public database intended as a resource for research on the immune response to SARS-CoV-2. The samples were drawn from the first 160 participants of the ongoing ImmuneRACE study and from roughly 1,300 subjects provided by 6 global collaborators. A de-identified subject ID, COVID-19 status, age in years and sex were almost always included in the sample metadata. HLA class I and class II types, where available, came from metadata supplied by the sample provider rather than from assay-based typing. Overall study outcomes, separate from this receptor: How much clinical and demographic metadata was included differed by source and by participant, and the metadata was provided uncurated.

Note on this clone: This receptor's antigen is unknown. Base qualities are missing; no much larger clone stands one base away.

The immunoSEQ Assay, a bias-controlled multiplex PCR, was used to amplify TCRbeta CDR3 regions from genomic DNA. The original pipeline was this. The number of nucleated cells in each sample was estimated by amplification of reference gene primers within the assay. Sequence reads were collapsed and filtered to measure the absolute abundance of every unique TCRbeta CDR3 rearrangement. For each sample, productive Simpson clonality was calculated by taking the square root of Simpson's diversity index across productive rearrangements. TCRdb obtained this table from immuneACCESS and retained in-frame rearrangements with V and J assigned. These tables miss some clones; where compared with another copy, unresolved V genes account for less than half of the shortfall, and the remainder is unexplained. V and J calls and clone size are given by that table; D and trimming were obtained from the DNA. This sample holds 100,000 to 150,000 clones; approximately 86% were observed only once. The ten biggest clones cover 0.88% of the sample.

Each collaborating institution followed its own protocols to collect whole blood in K2EDTA tubes. For TCRbeta analysis, collaborators shipped samples in one of three forms: frozen whole blood, isolated PBMCs, or DNA extracted from either of those sample types. V was cut back by 2 bases and J by 3 bases, leaving a gap of 14 bases between them. The germline V gene yields MNHEY for CDR1 and SVGAGI for CDR2. The CDR3 covers 16 residues, taking in both the cysteine and the phenylalanine. Here the CDR3 DNA is all that survives: 48 bases in frame from base 1. The chain is assembled from TRBV6-5 and TRBJ1-3; tentative D gene TRBD1, with 6 bases matching. This sequence was found in a woman aged 45-65 years with active or convalescent COVID-19. Material: peripheral blood. The CDR3 in this case is CASSYEKQGGGNTIYF. The sequence in DNA is TGTGCCAGCAGTTACGAGAAACAGGGCGGTGGAAACACCATATATTTT.